Shown below are 23 T cell receptor beta chains from a single sample sequenced in a study of blood T cell repertoires in COVID-19. The data were produced by immunoSEQ multiplex PCR, yet TCRdb's version contains in-frame clones alone and is incomplete. This sample carries about 240,000 clones, roughly 89% of them seen once, and the ten largest clones take around 4%. The sequencing sample was made of PBMCs or T cells enriched from blood (not recorded which). These TCRs come from a woman in her 30s who had recovered from COVID-19.

V and J are TRBV13 and TRBJ1-2, with D maybe TRBD1 (6 bases). The V gene lost 2 bases and the J gene lost 6 bases, with 16 bases spanning the gap. This CDR3 has 15 residues. Germline-derived CDR1 and CDR2 are PRHDT and FYEKMQ (reference sequence). The CDR3 DNA reads as TGTGCCAGCAGCTTACTGCAGGGGCCGTCGGATGGCTACACCTTC. Protein sequence: CASSLLQGPSDGYTF.

This chain joins TRBV15 and TRBJ2-7, with 9 bases that match TRBD1. This CDR3 comprises 16 residues. Looked up from germline, CDR1 is LNHNV and CDR2 is YYDKDF (reference sequence). Trimming at V came to 3 bases and at J to 3 bases, leaving 9 bases not matched to a gene. The CDR3 here is CATSRDLGDRVYEQYF. In nucleotides, the CDR3 is TGTGCCACCAGCAGGGATCTAGGGGACAGGGTCTACGAGCAGTACTTC.

This CDR3 reads CASSSGTGGYEQYF. Written as DNA, the CDR3 is TGTGCCAGCAGCTCCGGGACAGGGGGCTACGAGCAGTACTTC. The genes are TRBV4-2 and TRBJ2-7; 11 nucleotides align to TRBD1. The V gene's germline CDR1 is LGHNA and CDR2 YNFKEQ. V shed 5 bases, J shed 3 bases, and the junction held 3 bases outside the gene matches. The CDR3 spans 14 residues.

This sequence joins TRBV12-3 or TRBV12-4 and TRBJ1-3; D not resolved. V was clipped by 7 bases and J by 8 bases, with 15 bases between them. CDR3 length: 13 residues. In DNA form, the CDR3 reads TGTGCCAGCACCCTTTATCCCGCGGACACCATATATTTT. Translation: CASTLYPADTIYF.

The chain combines TRBV28 with TRBJ1-5; TRBD1 is a possible D gene (6 bases). Germline-derived CDR1 and CDR2 are MDHEN and SYDVKM. Trimming pared 3 bases from V and 5 bases from J, leaving 8 bases between. This CDR3 has 13 residues. The CDR3: CASSFPGDQPQHF. In DNA form, the CDR3 reads TGTGCCAGCAGTTTCCCAGGGGATCAGCCCCAGCATTTT.

The sample holds one count of this clone. The V call is TRBV24-1, the J call TRBJ2-3, with D tentatively TRBD2 (5 bases). The V end lost 9 bases, the J end lost 0 bases, and 9 bases lay between the germline ends. The length of the CDR3 is 13 residues. Per the germline V gene, CDR1 is KGHDR and CDR2 is SFDVKD. CDR3 in DNA: TGTGCCACCGGGAGCCCAAGCACAGATACGCAGTATTTT. The encoded protein is CATGSPSTDTQYF.

The gene calls are TRBV7-9 and TRBJ1-2; 7 bases align to TRBD1. The V gene end was trimmed by 3 bases and the J gene end by 3 bases; junction bases not matched to a gene: 10. The length of the CDR3 is 16 residues. Germline CDR1 is SEHNR and CDR2 is FQNEAQ (reference sequence). DNA for the CDR3: TGTGCCAGCAGCTTTTCTGGAGGGGGCGCTTACTATGGCTACACCTTC. Protein: CASSFSGGGAYYGYTF. Full variable domain (outside the CDR3, taken from reference TRBV7-9 and TRBJ1-2): DTGVSQNPRHKITKRGQNVTFRCDPISEHNRLYWYRQTLGQGPEFLTYFQNEAQLEKSRLLSDRFSAERPKGSFSTLEIQRTEQGDSAMYLCASSFSGGGAYYGYTFGSGTRLTVV.

The CDR3 spells CASRTGRASNEKLFF. CDR3 sequence (DNA): TGTGCCAGCAGGACGGGGAGGGCGTCTAATGAAAAACTGTTTTTT. The V and J genes are TRBV2 and TRBJ1-4; D is unresolved. V was trimmed by 6 bases and J by 3 bases, leaving 14 bases between them. This CDR3 comprises 15 residues. CDR1 is SNHLY and CDR2 is FYNNEI in the germline V gene.

This rearrangement joins TRBV6-2 or TRBV6-3 to TRBJ2-1; weak D call: TRBD2 (5 bases). V was trimmed by 4 bases and J by 9 bases, leaving 7 bases between them. Per the germline V gene, CDR1 is MNHEY and CDR2 is SVGEGT. The CDR3 runs 11 residues. The CDR3 is CASSLASEQFF. The CDR3 DNA reads as TGTGCCAGCAGTTTAGCGTCTGAGCAGTTCTTC.

This chain connects TRBV18 to TRBJ1-1; 7 positions match TRBD1. Germline-derived CDR1 and CDR2 are KGHSH and LQKENI. There are 14 residues in the CDR3. After removal of 1 base from V and 7 bases from J, the junction contained 6 bases not matched to a gene. CDR3 nucleotide sequence: TGTGCCAGCTCACCACAGGGGGCGCGCGGTGAAGCTTTCTTT. Its protein is CASSPQGARGEAFF.

J is TRBJ2-3 and V is TRBV27, with unresolved D. The germline V gene has CDR1 MNHEY and CDR2 SMNVEV (reference sequence). The CDR3 contains 15 residues. V was clipped by 4 bases and J by 4 bases, with 15 bases between them. The CDR3 DNA follows: TGTGCCAGCAGTTCGCGGCCGAAGGCACCAGATACGCAGTATTTT. This codes for CASSSRPKAPDTQYF.

The gene calls are TRBV18 and TRBJ1-5; D uncertain. V lost 3 bases and J 5 bases, leaving 11 bases between the germline ends. CDR1 KGHSH and CDR2 LQKENI come from the germline V gene. The CDR3 has 14 residues. CDR3 amino acids: CASSPSTSDQPQHF. CDR3 bases: TGTGCCAGCTCACCTAGCACATCCGATCAGCCCCAGCATTTT.

In its sample, this clone was seen a few times. This chain connects TRBV5-1 to TRBJ1-3, with D possibly being TRBD1 (6 bases). Germline V gene sequence: CDR1 SGHRS, CDR2 YFSETQ. The ends were cut back, 3 bases at V and 0 bases at J, with 13 bases in the middle. The CDR3 contains 16 residues. CDR3 amino acids: CASSSFGDNSGNTIYF. CDR3 sequence (DNA): TGCGCCAGCAGCTCTTTCGGGGACAACTCTGGAAACACCATATATTTT.

This chain uses TRBV21-1 with TRBJ2-7; TRBD2 is the table's D call and was not checked against the DNA. TRBV21-1 is designated a pseudogene. This CDR3 spans 16 amino acids. Written as DNA, the CDR3 is TGTGCCAGCAGCAAAGCGGACGGGCTAGCGGGAGATCCTCGGGTCTTC. Translating gives CASSKADGLAGDPRVF.

The V call is TRBV28, the J call TRBJ2-1, with a weak D call TRBD1 (5 bases). Germline V CDR1 and CDR2: MDHEN, SYDVKM. V shed 3 bases and J shed 0 bases, with 12 bases lying between them. The CDR3 loop spans 16 amino acids. This CDR3 is CASSLGRRGSYNEQFF. The CDR3 DNA sequence: TGTGCCAGCAGTTTGGGGCGGAGAGGCTCCTACAATGAGCAGTTCTTC.

This clone was picked up a small number of times. The V gene is TRBV19, the J gene TRBJ2-2; 8 nucleotides align to TRBD2. The germline V gene has CDR1 LNHDA and CDR2 SQIVND (reference sequence). The CDR3 is 15 amino acids. V was pared by 7 bases and J by 0 bases, with 4 bases of the junction left unmatched. The CDR3 bases are TGTGCCAGTATTCAAGCGGGAGCGAACACCGGGGAGCTGTTTTTT. Its translation: CASIQAGANTGELFF. Using reference TRBV19 and TRBJ2-2 for the parts outside the CDR3, the full variable domain is DGGITQSPKYLFRKEGQNVTLSCEQNLNHDAMYWYRQDPGQGLRLIYYSQIVNDFQKGDIAEGYSVSREKKESFPLTVTSAQKNPTAFYLCASIQAGANTGELFFGEGSRLTVL.

The rearrangement uses TRBV7-2 and TRBJ1-2; 8 bases fit TRBD1. The J segment lost 4 bases and the V segment lost 6 bases, leaving 7 bases of the junction unmatched. The V gene's germline CDR1 is SGHTA and CDR2 FQGNSA. CDR3 length: 14 amino acids. The CDR3 DNA is TGTGCCAGCAGAGACAACAGGGGGGGCTATGGCTACACCTTC. Translated, it gives CASRDNRGGYGYTF.

This chain connects TRBV2 to TRBJ1-4; D not certain. Trimming left V 2 bases short and J 0 bases short, with 7 bases between. Per germline, CDR1 SNHLY and CDR2 FYNNEI. CDR3 length: 15 residues. CDR3 sequence: CASSENGATNEKLFF. The CDR3 DNA reads TGTGCCAGCAGTGAAAACGGAGCAACTAATGAAAAACTGTTTTTT.

In this sample, this clone turned up a few times. The chain employs TRBV7-8 and TRBJ1-2; D unresolved. Between the trimmed V and J ends, which lost 6 bases and 3 bases, there was a span of 14 bases. The CDR3 contains 14 residues. Germline CDR1 and CDR2: SGHVS and FQNEAQ. The chain's CDR3 is CASSSRTRHYGYTF. The CDR3 region has the DNA TGTGCCAGCAGTAGCCGGACTCGTCACTATGGCTACACCTTC.

The chain recombines TRBV9 with TRBJ2-1; D might be TRBD2 (5 bases). The V gene's germline CDR1 is SGDLS and CDR2 YYNGEE. V was cut by 0 bases and J by 13 bases, with 17 bases left in between. This CDR3 is built from 14 residues. CDR3 loop: CASSVGAGRGPQFF. The CDR3 DNA follows: TGTGCCAGCAGCGTAGGGGCGGGCCGCGGTCCACAGTTCTTC.

The V and J genes are TRBV4-1 and TRBJ1-1, with D unresolved. V shed 0 bases and J shed 3 bases, with 11 bases lying between them. Germline V gene sequence: CDR1 MGHRA, CDR2 YSYEKL. The CDR3 contains 15 residues. The DNA for the CDR3 is TGCGCCAGCAGCCAAGATAAGCGGACCCACACTGAAGCTTTCTTT. As protein: CASSQDKRTHTEAFF.

The chain has TRBV6-5 and TRBJ2-7, with TRBD2 matching 12 bases. There are 15 residues in the CDR3. V was clipped by 6 bases and J by 0 bases; unmatched bases: 3. The V gene's germline CDR1 is MNHEY and CDR2 SVGAGI. For the CDR3, the DNA is TGTGCCAGCAGGACTAGCGGGAGAAACTCCTACGAGCAGTACTTC. Translation gives CASRTSGRNSYEQYF.

This chain links TRBV6-2 or TRBV6-3 with TRBJ1-1; D ambiguous. The CDR3 runs 11 residues. Trimming took 2 bases from V and 8 from J, leaving 6 bases between them. The germline V gene has CDR1 MNHEY and CDR2 SVGEGT. The chain's CDR3 is CASSYPSEAFF. Written as DNA, the CDR3 is TGTGCCAGCAGTTACCCTTCGGAAGCTTTCTTT.